The clone carrying this TCR beta chain has just one count. This sample stems from a study of blood T cell repertoires in COVID-19. This CDR3 region has 14 residues. The V end was cut by 3 bases, the J end by 4 bases, with 11 bases between. Germline assignment: CDR1 MDHEN and CDR2 SYDVKM. This table comes from immunoSEQ multiplex PCR, and its TCRdb copy is limited to in-frame clones, with some not included. The sample carries about 150,000 clones, roughly 90% recorded once. Allocation to cohorts depended on clinical history reported by the participants. Sample: PBMCs or T cells enriched from blood (not recorded which). The gene calls are TRBV28 and TRBJ2-3; D is possibly TRBD2 (5 bases). The source of this sequence is a woman aged 25-40 years with acute COVID-19. CDR3: CASSLTGTSDTQYF. The CDR3 coding sequence is TGTGCCAGCAGTTTGACGGGAACTTCAGATACGCAGTATTTT.